The entry below gives a single TCR beta chain sequence along with its context. The data were taken from a study of T cells in Graves' hyperthyroidism and ophthalmopathy. CDR3 size: 14 residues. Germline V gene lookup returns CDR1 MNHEY and CDR2 SVGAGI. Trimming pared 2 bases from V and 7 bases from J, leaving 11 bases between. Amplification targeted TCR beta CDR3 regions from RNA transcripts. Primed by the HTBI set, a first-round RT-PCR was run on the TCR CDR3. TCRdb itself ran the multiplex PCR reads through MiXCR, one entry per CDR3 protein. The sample has fewer than 400,000 distinct CDR3 sequences, around 14% seen once. With a duration under 2 months, the hyperthyroidism was newly diagnosed in patients aged 18 to 65. PBMCs were sourced from around 10 ml fresh peripheral blood.

This TCR was sampled from a young woman with Graves' hyperthyroidism that later progressed to Graves' ophthalmopathy. Sequencing was done on a sample of blood. The chain is built from TRBV6-5 and TRBJ2-2; possibly TRBD2 for D (6 bases). The CDR3 is CASSYTGADGELFF. For the CDR3, the DNA is TGTGCCAGCAGTTACACGGGAGCGGACGGGGAGCTGTTTTTT.